The 11 T cell receptor beta chains listed next were all sequenced from one sample in a study of blood T cells in healthy people across ages (dated by TCRdb to the mid-2010s). Libraries were prepared through 5' RACE. The instrument was an Illumina HiSeq 2500. A second PCR of about 7 to 12 cycles was run with a J-beta primer mix and a sample-barcoded 5' primer. TCRdb took the public reads, trimmed them with fastp at Q25, ran MiXCR for clone calling and kept in-frame beta chains. Under each unique CDR3 protein, matching rows form one entry showing the most common genes and DNA. The sample table records almost 800,000 distinct CDR3 sequences; 58% of these occur just once. 20% to 25% of the sample lies in the top ten. The sample consisted of blood. Receptors originate from a man aged 25 to 40 in good health.

This clonotype was counted once. The V gene is TRBV10-3, the J gene TRBJ1-2, with D unresolved. This CDR3 is built from 14 residues. Trimming cost V 7 bases and J 4 bases, with 16 bases left between them. CDR1 and CDR2 (germline): ENHRY, SYGVKD. Written as DNA, the CDR3 is TGTGCCATCAAGGATAGGACGGAAAGCTATGGCTACACCTTC. Protein product: CAIKDRTESYGYTF.

V usage is TRBV3-1 and J usage is TRBJ2-7; TRBD2 agrees at 13 bases. The CDR3 is 16 amino acids. V lost 4 bases and J lost 7; bases outside the gene matches: 10. Germline V CDR1 and CDR2: LGHDT, YNNKEL (reference sequence). In DNA, the CDR3 is TGTGCCAGCAGCCGTACCGGGACTAGCGGGATAAATGAGCAGTACTTC. Translating it yields CASSRTGTSGINEQYF.

The chain combines TRBV28 with TRBJ1-1, with 9 positions matching TRBD1. The CDR3 is made up of 15 amino acids. Looked up from germline, CDR1 is MDHEN and CDR2 is SYDVKM. The V and J ends lost 6 bases and 8 bases, in that order; junction bases with no gene match: 13. CDR3 nucleotide sequence: TGTGCCAGCAGCCTCGGGGGGACAGGGAAGAGCGAAGCTTTCTTT. Translated, it gives CASSLGGTGKSEAFF.

The chain recombines TRBV6-1 with TRBJ1-5; D is undetermined. Trimming stripped 6 bases from V and 4 bases from J, with 7 bases between. The CDR3 totals 12 residues. Germline V gene sequence: CDR1 MNHNS, CDR2 SASEGT. The chain's CDR3 is CASRTLNQPQHF. In nucleotides, the CDR3 is TGTGCCAGCAGAACATTAAATCAGCCCCAGCATTTT.

This clonotype has just one count. The chain employs TRBV7-9 and TRBJ1-4; the D is unclear. V lost 4 bases and J lost 4, with 7 bases in between. The CDR3 is 13 residues long. Germline V gene lookup returns CDR1 SEHNR and CDR2 FQNEAQ (reference sequence). CDR3 residues: CASSSEFNEKLFF. CDR3 DNA: TGTGCCAGCAGCTCAGAGTTTAATGAAAAACTGTTTTTT.

The rearrangement links TRBV20-1 to TRBJ2-5; 7 nucleotides agree with TRBD2. The J call is doubtful: the DNA matches TRBJ2-7 better. The germline CDR1 and CDR2 sequences are DFQATT and SNEGSKA (reference sequence). The CDR3 totals 14 residues. The CDR3 here is CSAIRGLVGYEQYF. The CDR3 DNA is TGCAGTGCTATCCGCGGACTAGTGGGCTACGAGCAGTACTTC.

This clonotype came up a few times. This chain connects TRBV4-3 to TRBJ2-1; D gene uncertain. From germline, CDR1 is LGHNA and CDR2 YSLEER. CDR3 length equals 13 residues. Trimming cost V 1 base and J 8 bases, with 9 bases left between them. The CDR3 loop reads CASSQVRWDEQFF. The CDR3 coding sequence is TGCGCCAGCAGCCAAGTGCGTTGGGATGAGCAGTTCTTC.

This chain connects TRBV4-2 to TRBJ2-7; unclear D gene. The V end was cut by 4 bases, the J end by 3 bases, with 13 bases between. The CDR3 is 14 amino acids. CDR1 is LGHNA and CDR2 is YNFKEQ in the germline V gene. As DNA, the CDR3 is TGTGCCAGCAGCCCCGAAGGGTTCAGCTACGAGCAGTACTTC. This encodes CASSPEGFSYEQYF.

V and J are TRBV6-5 and TRBJ2-5, with 9 bases lining up with TRBD1. The J call may be incorrect, as the DNA end agrees better with TRBJ2-7. There are 15 residues in the CDR3. CDR1 is MNHEY and CDR2 is SVGAGI in the germline V gene. CDR3 in amino acids: CASSYSTGGSYEQYF. The CDR3 nucleotides read TGTGCCAGCAGTTACTCGACAGGGGGTTCGTACGAGCAGTACTTC.

The gene calls are TRBV9 and TRBJ2-7, with TRBD2 matching over 14 bases. The germline CDR1 and CDR2 sequences are SGDLS and YYNGEE. V lost 7 bases to trimming and J lost 5 bases; unmatched junction nucleotides: 5. The CDR3 covers 14 residues. This CDR3 is CASGTSGSLDEQYF. The CDR3 DNA is TGTGCCAGCGGGACTAGCGGGAGTCTCGACGAGCAGTACTTC.

The CDR3 DNA reads TGTGCCAGCTCACCCATGAGTAGCTTAAGCTCCTACGAGCAGTACTTC. The encoded protein is CASSPMSSLSSYEQYF. V usage is TRBV18 and J usage is TRBJ2-7, with D unresolved. Germline CDR1 is KGHSH and CDR2 is LQKENI. Trimming pared 3 bases from V and 0 bases from J, leaving 15 bases between. The CDR3 totals 16 residues.